Listed here are 6 T cell receptor beta chains from one sample, sequenced in a study of response to subunit inactivated influenza vaccine. TCRdb used MiXCR to reprocess the RT-PCR reads, holding one entry per CDR3 protein. The profile shows under 800,000 distinct CDR3 sequences, approximately 15% of them singletons. Specimen: PBMCs from blood, collected roughly 2 weeks before vaccination. The receptor source for this set is a man aged 50 to 60 who received an inactivated influenza vaccine.

This clonotype turned up a few times. The chain links TRBV28 to TRBJ2-3; D might be TRBD2 (6 bases). V was clipped by 5 bases and J by 2 bases, with 14 bases between them. CDR3 size: 15 residues. The germline CDR1 and CDR2 sequences are MDHEN and SYDVKM. CDR3 in amino acids: CASSRRGRATDTQYF. Written as DNA, the CDR3 is TGTGCCAGCAGTCGGAGGGGAAGGGCCACAGATACGCAGTATTTT.

There are a few counts of this clonotype. The chain recombines TRBV11-1 with TRBJ2-1; tentatively, D is TRBD1 (5 bases). The germline CDR1 and CDR2 sequences are SGHAT and FQDESV (reference sequence). CDR3 length: 15 residues. Deletions cut 6 bases from V and 6 bases from J, with 18 bases between. CDR3 in DNA: TGTGCCAGCAGTTTGGACACCCATTTTCTCAATGAGCAGTTCTTC. Its protein is CASSLDTHFLNEQFF. Full variable domain (missing parts from reference TRBV11-1 and TRBJ2-1): EAEVAQSPRYKITEKSQAVAFWCDPISGHATLYWYRQILGQGPELLVQFQDESVVDDSQLPKDRFSAERLKGVDSTLKIQPAELGDSAMYLCASSLDTHFLNEQFFGPGTRLTVL.

In its sample, this clonotype was seen a few times. This sequence joins TRBV10-3 and TRBJ2-4; 13 bases match TRBD2. The CDR3 is 17 amino acids. Trimming removed 2 bases from V and 3 bases from J; junction bases left unmatched: 4. The V gene's germline CDR1 is ENHRY and CDR2 SYGVKD. As DNA, the CDR3 is TGTGCCATCAGTGAGACCCGGACTAGCGGGAGCAAAAACATTCAGTACTTC. Translating gives CAISETRTSGSKNIQYF.

This chain uses TRBV5-6 with TRBJ2-5; D uncertain. Trimming removed 1 base at V and 5 bases at J, with 15 bases between. CDR1 and CDR2 from the germline V gene are SGHDT and YYEEEE. The CDR3 is made up of 15 amino acids. CDR3 residues: CASSLLTDRRETQYF. The DNA of the CDR3 is TGTGCCAGCAGCTTGTTGACTGATCGCCGGGAGACCCAGTACTTC.

This clonotype was observed a handful of times. The rearrangement links TRBV6-1 to TRBJ1-1, with 8 bases matching TRBD1. This CDR3 contains 14 residues. Germline V lookup: CDR1 MNHNS, CDR2 SASEGT. With V trimmed by 6 bases and J by 3 bases, 6 bases remained unmatched. Here the CDR3 DNA reads TGTGCCAGCAGCGACAGGGGAAGAGACACTGAAGCTTTCTTT. Translated, it gives CASSDRGRDTEAFF.

The chain combines TRBV4-3 with TRBJ2-5; D uncertain. Trimming removed 1 base from V and 3 bases from J, with 9 bases in between. Germline V gives CDR1 LGHNA, CDR2 YSLEER. This CDR3 region has 14 residues. The CDR3 loop reads CASSQVVAKETQYF. The DNA of the CDR3 is TGCGCCAGCAGCCAAGTTGTTGCGAAAGAGACCCAGTACTTC.